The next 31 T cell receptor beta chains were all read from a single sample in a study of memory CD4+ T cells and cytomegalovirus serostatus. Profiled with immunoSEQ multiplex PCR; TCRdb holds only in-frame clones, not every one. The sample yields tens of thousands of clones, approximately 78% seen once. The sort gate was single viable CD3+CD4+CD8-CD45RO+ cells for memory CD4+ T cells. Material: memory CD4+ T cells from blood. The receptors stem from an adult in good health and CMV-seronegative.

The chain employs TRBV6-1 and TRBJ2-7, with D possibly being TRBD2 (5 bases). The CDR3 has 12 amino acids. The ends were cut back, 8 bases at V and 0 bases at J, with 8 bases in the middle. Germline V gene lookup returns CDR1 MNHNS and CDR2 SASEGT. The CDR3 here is CASLGSSYEQYF. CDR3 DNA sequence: TGTGCCAGCCTGGGGAGCTCCTACGAGCAGTACTTC.

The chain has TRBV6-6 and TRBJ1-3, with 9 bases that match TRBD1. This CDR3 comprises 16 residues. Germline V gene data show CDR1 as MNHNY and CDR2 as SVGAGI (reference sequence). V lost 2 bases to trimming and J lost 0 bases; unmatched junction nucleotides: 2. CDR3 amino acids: CASSYGQGNSGNTIYF. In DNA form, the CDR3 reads TGTGCCAGCAGTTACGGACAGGGGAACTCTGGAAACACCATATATTTT.

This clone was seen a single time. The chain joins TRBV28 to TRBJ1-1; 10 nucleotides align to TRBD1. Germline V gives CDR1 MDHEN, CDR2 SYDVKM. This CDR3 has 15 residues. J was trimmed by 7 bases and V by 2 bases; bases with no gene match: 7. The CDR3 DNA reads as TGTGCCAGCAGTTTAAGGGACAGGGGCGTTGGTGAAGCTTTCTTT. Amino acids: CASSLRDRGVGEAFF.

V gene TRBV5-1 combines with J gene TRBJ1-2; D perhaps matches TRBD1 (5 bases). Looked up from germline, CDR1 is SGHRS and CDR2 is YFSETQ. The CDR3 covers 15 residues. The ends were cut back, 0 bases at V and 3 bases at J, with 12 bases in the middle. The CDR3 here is CASSLERGFDYGYTF. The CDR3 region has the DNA TGCGCCAGCAGCTTGGAAAGGGGCTTCGACTATGGCTACACCTTC.

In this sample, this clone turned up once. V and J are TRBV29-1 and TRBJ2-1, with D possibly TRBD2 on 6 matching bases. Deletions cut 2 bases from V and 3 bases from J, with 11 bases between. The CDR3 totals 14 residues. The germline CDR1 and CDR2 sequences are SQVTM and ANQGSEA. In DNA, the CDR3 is TGCAGCGTTGAAATCGCGGGGCTCTACAATGAGCAGTTCTTC. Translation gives CSVEIAGLYNEQFF.

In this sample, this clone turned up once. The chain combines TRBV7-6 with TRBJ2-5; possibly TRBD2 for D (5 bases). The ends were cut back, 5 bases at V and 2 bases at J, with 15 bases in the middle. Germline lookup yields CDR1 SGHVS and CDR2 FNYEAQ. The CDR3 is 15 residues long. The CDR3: CASSVGPSGQETQYF. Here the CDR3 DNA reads TGTGCCAGCAGCGTCGGACCCTCGGGACAAGAGACCCAGTACTTC.

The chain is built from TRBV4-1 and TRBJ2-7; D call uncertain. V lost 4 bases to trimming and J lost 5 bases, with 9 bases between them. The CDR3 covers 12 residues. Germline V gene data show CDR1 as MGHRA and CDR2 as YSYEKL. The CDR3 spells CASSPDLNEQYF. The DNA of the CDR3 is TGCGCCAGCAGCCCAGATCTGAACGAGCAGTACTTC.

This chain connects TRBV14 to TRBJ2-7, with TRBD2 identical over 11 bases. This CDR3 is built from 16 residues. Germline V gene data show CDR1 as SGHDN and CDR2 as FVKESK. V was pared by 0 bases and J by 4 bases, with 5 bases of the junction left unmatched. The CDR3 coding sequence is TGTGCCAGCAGCCAAGATGTGGGACTAGCGGATTACGAGCAGTACTTC. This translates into CASSQDVGLADYEQYF.

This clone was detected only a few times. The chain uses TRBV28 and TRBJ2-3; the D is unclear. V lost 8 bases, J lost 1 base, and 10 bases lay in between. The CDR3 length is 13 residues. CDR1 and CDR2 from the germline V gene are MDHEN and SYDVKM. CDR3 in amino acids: CASDTRGTDTQYF. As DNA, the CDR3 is TGTGCCAGCGATACCCGGGGCACAGATACGCAGTATTTT.

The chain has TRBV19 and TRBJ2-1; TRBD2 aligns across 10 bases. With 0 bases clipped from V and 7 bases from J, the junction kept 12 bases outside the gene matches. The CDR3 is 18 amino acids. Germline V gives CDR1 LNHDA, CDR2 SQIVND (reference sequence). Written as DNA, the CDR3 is TGTGCCAGTAGTATAGATCGGGGTGGACTAGCGGACCTTAATGAGCAGTTCTTC. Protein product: CASSIDRGGLADLNEQFF.

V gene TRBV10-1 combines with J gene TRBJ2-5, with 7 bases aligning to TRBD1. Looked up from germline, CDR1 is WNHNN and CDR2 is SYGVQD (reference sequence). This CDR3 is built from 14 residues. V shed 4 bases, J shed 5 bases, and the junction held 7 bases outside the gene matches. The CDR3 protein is CASSARDSKETQYF. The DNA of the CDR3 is TGCGCCAGCAGTGCCCGGGACAGCAAGGAGACCCAGTACTTC.

CDR3 bases: TGTGCCAGCAGCTTAGAGGTTGGTACAGGGGGCTATTCACCCCTCCACTTT. Residues: CASSLEVGTGGYSPLHF. The gene calls are TRBV7-6 and TRBJ1-6, with 9 bases that match TRBD1. The germline gives CDR1 SGHVS, CDR2 FNYEAQ. The ends lost 1 base at V and 8 bases at J; junction bases unmatched: 9. The CDR3 length is 17 residues.

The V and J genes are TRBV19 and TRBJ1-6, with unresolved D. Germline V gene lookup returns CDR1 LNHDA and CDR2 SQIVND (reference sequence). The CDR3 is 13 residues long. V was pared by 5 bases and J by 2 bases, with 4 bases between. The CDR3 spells CASSLTYNSPLHF. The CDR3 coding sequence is TGTGCCAGTAGTCTAACCTATAATTCACCCCTCCACTTT.

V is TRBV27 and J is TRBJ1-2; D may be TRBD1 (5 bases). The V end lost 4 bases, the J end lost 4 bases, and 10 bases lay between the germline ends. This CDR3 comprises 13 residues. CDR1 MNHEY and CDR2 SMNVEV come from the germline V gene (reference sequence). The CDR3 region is CASSSRGVYGYTF. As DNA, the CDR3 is TGTGCCAGCAGTTCCCGGGGCGTCTATGGCTACACCTTC.

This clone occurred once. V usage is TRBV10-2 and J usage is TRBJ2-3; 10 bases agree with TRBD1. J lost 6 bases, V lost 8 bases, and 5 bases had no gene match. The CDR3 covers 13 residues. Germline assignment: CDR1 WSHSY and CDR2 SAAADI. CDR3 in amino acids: CASGTGEGDTQYF. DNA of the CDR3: TGCGCCAGCGGGACAGGGGAAGGGGATACGCAGTATTTT.

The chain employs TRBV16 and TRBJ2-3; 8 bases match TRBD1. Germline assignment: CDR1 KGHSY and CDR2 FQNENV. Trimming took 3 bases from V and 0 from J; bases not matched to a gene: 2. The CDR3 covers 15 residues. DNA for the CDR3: TGTGCCAGCAGCCACGGGACAGGAAGCACAGATACGCAGTATTTT. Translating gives CASSHGTGSTDTQYF.

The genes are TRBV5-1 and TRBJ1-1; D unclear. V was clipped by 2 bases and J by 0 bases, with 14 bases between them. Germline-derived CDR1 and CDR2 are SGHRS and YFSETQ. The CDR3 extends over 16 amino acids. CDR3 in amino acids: CASSLGRSEMNTEAFF. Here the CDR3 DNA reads TGCGCCAGCAGCTTAGGGAGATCGGAGATGAACACTGAAGCTTTCTTT.

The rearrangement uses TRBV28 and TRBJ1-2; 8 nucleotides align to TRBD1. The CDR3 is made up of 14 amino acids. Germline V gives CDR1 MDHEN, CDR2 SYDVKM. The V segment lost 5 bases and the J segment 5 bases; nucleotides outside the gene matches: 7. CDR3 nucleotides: TGTGCCAGCAGTCAAAACAGGGGGGGGTATGGCTACACCTTC. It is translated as CASSQNRGGYGYTF.

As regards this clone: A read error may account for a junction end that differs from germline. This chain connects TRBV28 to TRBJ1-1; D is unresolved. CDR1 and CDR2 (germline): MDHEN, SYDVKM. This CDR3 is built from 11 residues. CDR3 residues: CASSLYELAFF. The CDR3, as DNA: TGTGCCAGCAGCTTATACGAGCTGGCTTTCTTT.

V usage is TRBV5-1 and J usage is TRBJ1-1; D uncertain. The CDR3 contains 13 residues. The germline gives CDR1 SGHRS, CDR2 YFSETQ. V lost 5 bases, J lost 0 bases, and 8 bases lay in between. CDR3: CASRGGLNTEAFF. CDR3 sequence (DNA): TGCGCCAGCAGAGGAGGATTGAACACTGAAGCTTTCTTT. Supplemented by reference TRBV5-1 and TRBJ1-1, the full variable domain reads KAGVTQTPRYLIKTRGQQVTLSCSPISGHRSVSWYQQTPGQGLQFLFEYFSETQRNKGNFPGRFSGRQFSNSRSEMNVSTLELGDSALYLCASRGGLNTEAFFGQGTRLTVV.

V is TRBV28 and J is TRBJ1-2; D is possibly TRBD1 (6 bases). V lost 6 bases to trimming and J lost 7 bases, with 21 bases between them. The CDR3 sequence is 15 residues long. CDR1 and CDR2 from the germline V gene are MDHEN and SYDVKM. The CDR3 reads CASRLSDRPRAGYTF. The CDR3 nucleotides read TGTGCCAGCAGGCTGTCAGACAGGCCCCGGGCTGGCTACACCTTC.

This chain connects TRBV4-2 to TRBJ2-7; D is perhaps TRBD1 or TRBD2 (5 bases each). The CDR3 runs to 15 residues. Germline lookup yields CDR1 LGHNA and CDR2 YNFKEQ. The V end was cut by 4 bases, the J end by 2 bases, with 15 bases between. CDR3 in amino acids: CASSRPGPPPYEQYF. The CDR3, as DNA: TGTGCCAGCAGCCGCCCGGGACCCCCTCCCTACGAGCAGTACTTC.

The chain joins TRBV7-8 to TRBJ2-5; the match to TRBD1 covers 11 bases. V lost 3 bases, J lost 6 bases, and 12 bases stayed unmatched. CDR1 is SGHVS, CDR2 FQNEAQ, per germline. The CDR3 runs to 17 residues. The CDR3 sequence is CASSFISGTGGGKTQYF. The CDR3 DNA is TGTGCCAGCAGCTTTATTAGCGGGACAGGGGGTGGGAAGACCCAGTACTTC. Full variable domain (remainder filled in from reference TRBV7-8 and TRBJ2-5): GAGVSQSPRYKVAKRGQDVALRCDPISGHVSLFWYQQALGQGPEFLTYFQNEAQLDKSGLPSDRFFAERPEGSVSTLKIQRTQQEDSAVYLCASSFISGTGGGKTQYFGPGTRLLVL.

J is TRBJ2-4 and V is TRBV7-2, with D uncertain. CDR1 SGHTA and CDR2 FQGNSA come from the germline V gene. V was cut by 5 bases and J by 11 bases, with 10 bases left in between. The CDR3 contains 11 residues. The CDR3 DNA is TGTGCCAGCAGCCACGGCGAGGTTCAGTACTTC. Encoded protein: CASSHGEVQYF.

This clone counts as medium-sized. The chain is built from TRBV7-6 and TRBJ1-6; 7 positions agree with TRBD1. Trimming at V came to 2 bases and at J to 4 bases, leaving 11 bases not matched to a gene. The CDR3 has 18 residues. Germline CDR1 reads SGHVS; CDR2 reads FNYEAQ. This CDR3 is CASSLKGQPNIYNSPLHF. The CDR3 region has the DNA TGTGCCAGCAGCTTAAAGGGACAGCCGAACATTTATAATTCACCCCTCCACTTT.

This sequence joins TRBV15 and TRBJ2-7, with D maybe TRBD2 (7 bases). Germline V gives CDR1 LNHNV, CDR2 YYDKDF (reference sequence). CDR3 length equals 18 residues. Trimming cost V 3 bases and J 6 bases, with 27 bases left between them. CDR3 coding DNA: TGTGCCACCAGCAGGGCCGGAGGACAGCGGGACCACTCTCGCGAGCAGTACTTC. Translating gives CATSRAGGQRDHSREQYF.

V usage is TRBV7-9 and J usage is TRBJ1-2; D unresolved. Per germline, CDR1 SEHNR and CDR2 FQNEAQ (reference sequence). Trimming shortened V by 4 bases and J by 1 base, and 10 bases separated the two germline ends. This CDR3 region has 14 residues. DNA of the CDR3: TGTGCCAGCAGCTCCACGGACTATAACTATGGCTACACCTTC. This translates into CASSSTDYNYGYTF.

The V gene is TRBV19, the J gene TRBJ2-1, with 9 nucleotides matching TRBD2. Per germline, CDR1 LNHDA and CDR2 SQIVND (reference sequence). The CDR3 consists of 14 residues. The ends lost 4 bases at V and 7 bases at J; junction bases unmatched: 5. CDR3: CASSNSGSRNEQFF. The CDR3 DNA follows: TGTGCCAGTAGTAATAGCGGGAGCAGGAATGAGCAGTTCTTC.

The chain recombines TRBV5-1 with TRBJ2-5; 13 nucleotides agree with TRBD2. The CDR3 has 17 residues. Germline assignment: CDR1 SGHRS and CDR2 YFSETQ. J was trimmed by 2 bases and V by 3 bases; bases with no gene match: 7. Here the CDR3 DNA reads TGCGCCAGCAGCTCGCTTACTAGCGGGGGGGTTCAAGAGACCCAGTACTTC. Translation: CASSSLTSGGVQETQYF.

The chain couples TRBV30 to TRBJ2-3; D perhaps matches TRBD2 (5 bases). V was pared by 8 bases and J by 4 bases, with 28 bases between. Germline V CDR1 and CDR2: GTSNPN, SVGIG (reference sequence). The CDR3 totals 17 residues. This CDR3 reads CALKGVGTPSRADTQYF. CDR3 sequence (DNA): TGTGCCCTCAAAGGAGTCGGTACCCCGTCGAGGGCAGATACGCAGTATTTT.

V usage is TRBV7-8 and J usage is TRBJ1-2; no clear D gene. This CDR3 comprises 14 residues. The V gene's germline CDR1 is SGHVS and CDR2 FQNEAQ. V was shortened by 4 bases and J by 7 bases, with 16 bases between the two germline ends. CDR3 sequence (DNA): TGTGCCAGCAGCTCTCGTTGGCAGGTTGGTGGCTACACCTTC. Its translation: CASSSRWQVGGYTF.